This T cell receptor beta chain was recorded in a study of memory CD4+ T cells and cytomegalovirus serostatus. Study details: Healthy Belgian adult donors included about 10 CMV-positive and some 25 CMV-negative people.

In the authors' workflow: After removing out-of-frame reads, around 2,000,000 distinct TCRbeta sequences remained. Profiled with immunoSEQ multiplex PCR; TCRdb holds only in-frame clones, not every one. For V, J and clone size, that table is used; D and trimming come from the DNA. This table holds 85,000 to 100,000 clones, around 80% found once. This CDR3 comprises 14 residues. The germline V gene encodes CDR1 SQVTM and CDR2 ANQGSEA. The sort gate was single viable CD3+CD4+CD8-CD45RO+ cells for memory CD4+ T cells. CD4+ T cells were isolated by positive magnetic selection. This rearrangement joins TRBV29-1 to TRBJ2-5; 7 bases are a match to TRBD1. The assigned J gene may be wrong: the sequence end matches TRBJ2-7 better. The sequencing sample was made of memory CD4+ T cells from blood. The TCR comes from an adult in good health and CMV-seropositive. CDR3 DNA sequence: TGCAGCGTTCGACGGGACAGCCTGTCCTACGAGCAGTACTTC. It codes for CSVRRDSLSYEQYF.